These 20 T cell receptor beta chains were sequenced from one sample in a study of cytomegalovirus exposure and HLA in healthy donors. Both 60 Vbeta primers and 13 Jbeta primers went into the PCR. Sequencing was performed with immunoSEQ multiplex PCR; in TCRdb, only in-frame clones are kept and a portion is missing. The table lists approximately 130,000 clones, roughly four fifths of them singletons. The sample comprised PBMCs. These TCRs come from a man aged 35 to 55 in good health and CMV-seronegative.

The V gene is TRBV15, the J gene TRBJ2-1; the D gene is possibly TRBD2 (5 bases). Trimming removed 1 base at V and 9 bases at J, with 13 bases between. This CDR3 comprises 14 residues. CDR1 and CDR2 (germline): LNHNV, YYDKDF (reference sequence). The CDR3 spells CATSRVLLGVEQFF. For the CDR3, the DNA is TGTGCCACCAGCAGAGTTCTGTTGGGAGTTGAGCAGTTCTTC.

J is TRBJ1-1 and V is TRBV28, with a weak D call TRBD1 (6 bases). The V end lost 1 base, the J end lost 9 bases, and 15 bases lay between the germline ends. The CDR3 extends over 14 amino acids. In germline, CDR1 is MDHEN, CDR2 SYDVKM. CDR3 loop: CASSLLGGLSKAFF. CDR3 in DNA: TGTGCCAGCAGTTTATTGGGGGGGCTTTCTAAAGCTTTCTTT.

J is TRBJ1-2 and V is TRBV5-5, with D possibly TRBD1 on 6 matching bases. The CDR3 totals 15 residues. The V gene lost 4 bases and the J gene lost 4 bases, with 17 bases spanning the gap. CDR1 and CDR2 (germline): SGHKS, YYEKEE (reference sequence). CDR3 sequence (DNA): TGTGCCAGCAGCCCCAACAGGGTACGGAGCTATGGCTACACCTTC. It is translated as CASSPNRVRSYGYTF.

This chain joins TRBV6-5 and TRBJ1-2; TRBD1 matches 7 bases. Trimming cost V 6 bases and J 8 bases; bases outside gene matches: 9. CDR1 and CDR2 from the germline V gene are MNHEY and SVGAGI. This CDR3 comprises 13 residues. The CDR3 coding sequence is TGTGCCAGCAGCCTTACAGGGGTACGGGGCTACACCTTC. Protein product: CASSLTGVRGYTF.

In its sample, this clone was seen once. The chain combines TRBV28 with TRBJ2-5; D gene ambiguous. Germline lookup yields CDR1 MDHEN and CDR2 SYDVKM. The CDR3 length is 15 residues. V lost 1 base and J lost 4, with 13 bases in between. DNA for the CDR3: TGTGCCAGCAGTTTATTACTTGAGGTAGGAGAGACCCAGTACTTC. Translation: CASSLLLEVGETQYF.

A note on this clone: This sample includes further DNA sequences coding for the same CDR3. The chain combines TRBV2 with TRBJ1-2; 8 positions match TRBD1. Germline trimming cut 5 bases from V and 2 bases from J; bases unmatched to any gene: 1. Germline CDR1 SNHLY, CDR2 FYNNEI. There are 13 residues in the CDR3. The CDR3 spells CASSRQGNYGYTF. The DNA for the CDR3 is TGTGCCAGCAGTAGACAGGGGAACTATGGCTACACCTTC.

The chain joins TRBV28 to TRBJ1-1; D is undetermined. The germline V gene encodes CDR1 MDHEN and CDR2 SYDVKM. This CDR3 is 15 amino acids long. The V and J ends lost 0 bases and 4 bases respectively, with 12 bases between them. As DNA, the CDR3 is TGTGCCAGCAGTTTATGGGTCCTAACGGGCACTGAAGCTTTCTTT. Translating gives CASSLWVLTGTEAFF.

This clone has more than one count but fewer than ten. The rearrangement joins TRBV4-3 to TRBJ2-6; D uncertain. CDR1 is LGHNA and CDR2 is YSLEER in the germline V gene. The CDR3 extends over 18 amino acids. V dropped 5 bases and J dropped 0 bases, with 17 bases sitting between them. The CDR3 is CASSFVGSFSSGANVLTF. The CDR3 nucleotides are TGCGCCAGCAGCTTTGTTGGTTCATTTAGCTCTGGGGCCAACGTCCTGACTTTC.

CDR3 sequence (DNA): TGTGCCAGCAGCGTAGCCGGGTATGGCTACACCTTC. Translated, it gives CASSVAGYGYTF. The chain has TRBV9 and TRBJ1-2; D is ambiguous. The CDR3 is 12 amino acids. V was pared by 0 bases and J by 5 bases, with 5 bases between. Germline CDR1 is SGDLS and CDR2 is YYNGEE.

This clone was seen only once. The chain is built from TRBV30 and TRBJ1-2; 10 positions agree with TRBD1. This CDR3 contains 15 residues. V shed 2 bases and J 5 bases; nucleotides not matched to a gene: 8. The germline gives CDR1 GTSNPN, CDR2 SVGIG (reference sequence). In DNA form, the CDR3 reads TGTGCCTGGAGTCATACCCGGGACAGGGGATATGGCTACACCTTC. Translated: CAWSHTRDRGYGYTF. Looking up the rest from reference TRBV30 and TRBJ1-2 gives the full variable domain: SQTIHQWPATLVQPVGSPLSLECTVEGTSNPNLYWYRQAAGRGLQLLFYSVGIGQISSEVPQNLSASRPQDRQFILSSKKLLLSDSGFYLCAWSHTRDRGYGYTFGSGTRLTVV.

This clone came up once. The chain joins TRBV19 to TRBJ2-5, with D maybe TRBD1 (5 bases). The closer fit of TRBJ2-7 to the DNA end suggests the J call may be wrong. This CDR3 has 19 residues. Germline CDR1 is LNHDA and CDR2 is SQIVND (reference sequence). CDR3 coding DNA: TGTGCCAGTAGTATGGCGTTCTCGACAGACCGATTCCCCTCCTACGAGCAGTACTTC. This translates into CASSMAFSTDRFPSYEQYF.

This clone came up once. The V and J genes are TRBV5-6 and TRBJ1-6, with unresolved D. The CDR3 length is 12 residues. The V gene lost 2 bases and the J gene lost 9 bases, with 6 bases spanning the gap. From germline, CDR1 is SGHDT and CDR2 YYEEEE. In nucleotides, the CDR3 is TGTGCCAGCAGCTTCTTGAGTTCACCCCTCCACTTT. Protein product: CASSFLSSPLHF.

The chain carries TRBV19 and TRBJ2-5, with 7 bases identical to TRBD1. Trimming removed 7 bases from V and 3 bases from J; junction bases left unmatched: 8. In germline, CDR1 is LNHDA, CDR2 SQIVND (reference sequence). CDR3 length: 14 residues. CDR3 loop: CASTRQGSKETQYF. CDR3 coding DNA: TGTGCCAGTACCAGACAGGGAAGTAAAGAGACCCAGTACTTC.

The chain uses TRBV2 and TRBJ2-5, with 11 positions matching TRBD1. CDR3 size: 15 residues. Germline CDR1 SNHLY, CDR2 FYNNEI. V lost 5 bases, J lost 4 bases, and 6 bases stayed unmatched. As DNA, the CDR3 is TGTGCCAGCAGTACTGTAGGGACAGGGGGAGAGACCCAGTACTTC. This encodes CASSTVGTGGETQYF.

This clone was found a few times. One end of the junction is discordant with germline, which a read error may explain. The chain joins TRBV7-2 to TRBJ2-4; 10 nucleotides match TRBD1. The CDR3 contains 15 residues. Germline CDR1 reads SGHTA; CDR2 reads FQGNSA. The CDR3 bases are TGTGCCAGCAGCCGGGACAGGGGAACCAAAAACAGTCAGTACTTC. This sequence encodes CASSRDRGTKNSQYF.

This clone is a singleton in its sample. The V and J genes are TRBV27 and TRBJ2-6, with D unclear. The V end was cut by 4 bases, the J end by 0 bases, with 4 bases between. The CDR3 is 14 residues long. Germline V lookup: CDR1 MNHEY, CDR2 SMNVEV (reference sequence). The CDR3 loop is CASSYGSGANVLTF. The CDR3 coding sequence is TGTGCCAGCAGTTACGGCTCTGGGGCCAACGTCCTGACTTTC.

The V call is TRBV19, the J call TRBJ2-3; TRBD1 might be the D (7 bases). Trimming took off 1 base at V and 1 base at J, with 12 bases between the two ends. The germline gives CDR1 LNHDA, CDR2 SQIVND (reference sequence). The CDR3 spans 16 residues. CDR3 DNA: TGTGCCAGTAGTATAGCGCAGGGGGGTGGCACAGATACGCAGTATTTT. This gives the protein CASSIAQGGGTDTQYF.

The V gene is TRBV7-2, the J gene TRBJ2-7; no reliable D call. This CDR3 contains 15 residues. The V gene's germline CDR1 is SGHTA and CDR2 FQGNSA. Trimming shortened V by 6 bases and J by 0 bases, and 15 bases separated the two germline ends. CDR3 nucleotides: TGTGCCAGCAGGCAGGTTCACCAACTCTCCTACGAGCAGTACTTC. Translating gives CASRQVHQLSYEQYF. The full variable domain, rest sourced from reference TRBV7-2 and TRBJ2-7, is GAGVSQSPSNKVTEKGKDVELRCDPISGHTALYWYRQSLGQGLEFLIYFQGNSAPDKSGLPSDRFSAERTGGSVSTLTIQRTQQEDSAVYLCASRQVHQLSYEQYFGPGTRLTVT.

About this clone: One end of the junction is discordant with germline, which a read error may explain. CDR3 sequence reads: CAGSQSDSDQPQHF. As DNA, the CDR3 is TGTGCCGGCAGCCAGTCCGACAGCGATCAGCCCCAGCATTTT. The chain joins TRBV7-2 to TRBJ1-5, with D perhaps matching TRBD1 (5 bases). The CDR3 is 14 amino acids. Germline CDR1 is SGHTA and CDR2 is FQGNSA.

The rearrangement links TRBV28 to TRBJ1-3; TRBD1 aligns across 7 bases. This CDR3 region has 12 residues. In germline, CDR1 is MDHEN, CDR2 SYDVKM. V lost 1 base and J lost 11; bases outside the gene matches: 2. The CDR3 sequence is CASSLLGGAIYF. The DNA for the CDR3 is TGTGCCAGCAGTTTATTAGGGGGCGCCATATATTTT.